Sequencing of this TCR beta chain was carried out in a study of Graves' ophthalmopathy and Graves' hyperthyroidism. CDR3 length equals 13 residues. The ends lost 9 bases at V and 4 bases at J; junction bases unmatched: 7. The study amplified TCR beta CDR3 regions using RNA transcripts. An initial RT-PCR round employing HTBI primers preceded a second-round multiplex PCR. TCRdb independently ran MiXCR on the multiplex PCR reads; one entry per CDR3 protein. The sample contains 220,000 or so distinct CDR3 sequences, around a fifth of which appear only once. This clonotype was picked up many times. The sequenced sample was peripheral blood. The clonotype originates from a woman aged 50 to 65 with Graves' ophthalmopathy. This sequence joins TRBV12-3 or TRBV12-4 and TRBJ1-2; TRBD1 matches at 8 bases. The DNA of the CDR3 is TGTGCCAGTGGACAGGGCAAGATCTATGGCTACACCTTC. Translation gives CASGQGKIYGYTF.